Below are 14 T cell receptor beta chains sequenced from a single sample in a study of T cells in localized non-small cell lung cancer (dated by TCRdb to about 2020). The method was the immunoSEQ multiplex PCR assay. Drawn from immuneACCESS, this table holds only the in-frame rearrangements with V and J called that TCRdb kept. Clones are partly lost; checked studies trace under half to an unresolved V gene and leave the rest unexplained. Within this sample are 100,000 to 150,000 clones, with 80% to 90% of them counted one time only. The ten largest account for about 1.5% of the sample. Sequencing used peripheral blood, obtained before any cancer treatment. The receptors were gathered from a female donor older than 55 with stage I lung adenocarcinoma.

This chain joins TRBV6-4 and TRBJ2-1, with 10 bases lining up with TRBD2. J lost 8 bases, V lost 6 bases, and 7 bases had no gene match. Germline CDR1 is MRHNA and CDR2 is SNTAGT. This CDR3 is built from 14 residues. CDR3 sequence (DNA): TGTGCCAGCAGCCCAGCGGGAGGGCCCCATGAGCAGTTCTTC. Translation gives CASSPAGGPHEQFF.

The chain uses TRBV20-1 and TRBJ1-4; TRBD1 is a possible D gene (6 bases). V lost 5 bases to trimming and J lost 11 bases, with 12 bases between them. Germline lookup yields CDR1 DFQATT and CDR2 SNEGSKA (reference sequence). The CDR3 consists of 11 residues. Here the CDR3 reads CSAERGEKLFF. CDR3 DNA: TGCAGTGCTGAAAGGGGGGAGAAACTGTTTTTT.

The genes are TRBV6-1 and TRBJ1-5; D is ambiguous. Trimming took 6 bases from V and 0 from J, leaving 12 bases between them. The CDR3 runs to 15 residues. Germline V CDR1 and CDR2: MNHNS, SASEGT. The CDR3: CASRTMRVSNQPQHF. The DNA for the CDR3 is TGTGCCAGCAGGACAATGCGAGTTAGCAATCAGCCCCAGCATTTT.

Concerning this clone itself: In the same sample, other DNA sequences code for this CDR3. The chain employs TRBV7-8 and TRBJ2-2; 11 bases are shared with TRBD2. Trimming removed 3 bases from V and 6 bases from J; junction bases left unmatched: 0. Germline V gives CDR1 SGHVS, CDR2 FQNEAQ. The CDR3 extends over 14 amino acids. CDR3 amino acids: CASSLTSGAGELFF. The DNA of the CDR3 is TGTGCCAGCAGCTTGACTAGCGGGGCCGGGGAGCTGTTTTTT.

The gene calls are TRBV21-1 and TRBJ2-7; the tabulated D call, TRBD1, remains unverified against the DNA. TRBV21-1 is designated a pseudogene. The CDR3 is 14 residues long. CDR3 nucleotides: TGTGCCAGCAGGGGTAGGGCAGGGCCGGACGAGCAGTACTTC. This encodes CASRGRAGPDEQYF.

This clone has a handful of counts. The chain has TRBV5-4 and TRBJ2-7; tentatively, D is TRBD1 (5 bases). Trimming pared 4 bases from V and 0 bases from J, leaving 8 bases between. This CDR3 has 13 residues. From germline, CDR1 is SGHNT and CDR2 YYREEE (reference sequence). CDR3 in DNA: TGTGCCAGCAGCAACAGGTCCTCCTACGAGCAGTACTTC. Its translation: CASSNRSSYEQYF.

CDR3: CASRPGPGYTDTQYF. Written as DNA, the CDR3 is TGCGCCAGCAGGCCAGGGCCCGGATACACAGATACGCAGTATTTT. The V gene is TRBV10-2, the J gene TRBJ2-3; weak D call: TRBD1 (5 bases). CDR3 length: 15 amino acids. In germline, CDR1 is WSHSY, CDR2 SAAADI. Trimming removed 6 bases from V and 2 bases from J, with 15 bases in between.

The chain couples TRBV30 to TRBJ1-6; D uncertain. Germline V CDR1 and CDR2: GTSNPN, SVGIG (reference sequence). The length of the CDR3 is 15 residues. Trimming left V 3 bases short and J 0 bases short, with 9 bases between. The CDR3: CAWRIGSSYNSPLHF. The CDR3 bases are TGTGCCTGGAGAATAGGGAGCTCCTATAATTCACCCCTCCACTTT.

Only one count was recorded for this clone. This sequence joins TRBV7-9 and TRBJ2-1; 8 positions agree with TRBD2. The J segment lost 4 bases and the V segment lost 4 bases, leaving 9 bases of the junction unmatched. The length of the CDR3 is 16 residues. The germline V gene encodes CDR1 SEHNR and CDR2 FQNEAQ (reference sequence). In DNA form, the CDR3 reads TGTGCCAGCAGCTACGAAGCGGGAGCCCAATACAATGAGCAGTTCTTC. This codes for CASSYEAGAQYNEQFF.

As DNA, the CDR3 is TGTGCCAGCTCACCGGGTGGGGACGTGCGAAAGTTCTTC. It translates to CASSPGGDVRKFF. The chain employs TRBV18 and TRBJ2-1; either TRBD1 or TRBD2 may fit D (5 bases each). The CDR3 is 13 residues long. With 3 bases removed from V and 14 bases from J, the gap between germline ends came to 17 bases. From germline, CDR1 is KGHSH and CDR2 LQKENI.

The rearrangement joins TRBV5-1 to TRBJ2-1; the D is unclear. The CDR3 length is 15 residues. The V gene lost 0 bases and the J gene lost 6 bases, with 13 bases spanning the gap. Germline V CDR1 and CDR2: SGHRS, YFSETQ. The CDR3 DNA is TGCGCCAGCAGCTTGGTTCCTTCCGCAGGCAATGAGCAGTTCTTC. This gives the protein CASSLVPSAGNEQFF.

The chain couples TRBV2 to TRBJ2-1; possibly TRBD1 for D (5 bases). Per the germline V gene, CDR1 is SNHLY and CDR2 is FYNNEI. CDR3 length: 14 amino acids. Trimming cost V 1 base and J 15 bases, with 19 bases left between them. DNA for the CDR3: TGTGCCAGCAGTGAAGGGTTGCAAATATGGGGCCGGTTCTTC. Amino acids: CASSEGLQIWGRFF. The variable domain in full, with the rest retrieved from reference TRBV2 and TRBJ2-1, is EPEVTQTPSHQVTQMGQEVILRCVPISNHLYFYWYRQILGQKVEFLVSFYNNEISEKSEIFDDQFSVERPDGSNFTLKIRSTKLEDSAMYFCASSEGLQIWGRFFGPGTRLTVL.

The chain uses TRBV15 and TRBJ2-5; D is undetermined. Germline CDR1 and CDR2: LNHNV and YYDKDF (reference sequence). With 2 bases removed from V and 5 bases from J, the gap between germline ends came to 9 bases. The CDR3 length is 13 residues. CDR3: CATSRSRHETQYF. The CDR3 bases are TGTGCCACCAGCAGATCCCGGCACGAGACCCAGTACTTC. The full variable domain, its missing parts supplied by reference TRBV15 and TRBJ2-5, is DAMVIQNPRYQVTQFGKPVTLSCSQTLNHNVMYWYQQKSSQAPKLLFHYYDKDFNNEADTPDNFQSRRPNTSFCFLDIRSPGLGDTAMYLCATSRSRHETQYFGPGTRLLVL.

This chain uses TRBV15 with TRBJ2-7; 7 nucleotides line up with TRBD2. CDR3 length: 14 amino acids. The V gene end was trimmed by 3 bases and the J gene end by 5 bases; junction bases not matched to a gene: 7. The germline CDR1 and CDR2 sequences are LNHNV and YYDKDF (reference sequence). This CDR3 is CATSRPGGGDEQYF. CDR3 sequence (DNA): TGTGCCACCAGCAGGCCCGGTGGGGGGGACGAGCAGTACTTC.